This T cell receptor beta chain stems from a study of shared clonotypes between healthy human individuals. Study-wide points: Relative to memory subsets, naive subsets generally showed larger estimated richness.

Details on this clone: Its antigen is unidentified.

Trimming at V came to 7 bases and at J to 1 base, leaving 8 bases not matched to a gene. This CDR3 region has 14 residues. The V gene's germline CDR1 is SQVTM and CDR2 ANQGSEA. Clones were sequenced by immunoSEQ multiplex PCR, and TCRdb holds only the in-frame ones, with some missing. The repertoire includes 190,000 or so clones, approximately 61% of them detected once, and 10% sits in the top ten. Sample: memory CD4+ T cells sorted from blood. Indicated subset: CD45RA-negative fraction. This chain uses TRBV29-1 with TRBJ2-3, with TRBD2 identical over 7 bases. The receptor comes from a young man in good health. For the CDR3, the DNA is TGCAGCGCCGGCGGGGGAAGGGGCACAGATACGCAGTATTTT. Protein: CSAGGGRGTDTQYF.